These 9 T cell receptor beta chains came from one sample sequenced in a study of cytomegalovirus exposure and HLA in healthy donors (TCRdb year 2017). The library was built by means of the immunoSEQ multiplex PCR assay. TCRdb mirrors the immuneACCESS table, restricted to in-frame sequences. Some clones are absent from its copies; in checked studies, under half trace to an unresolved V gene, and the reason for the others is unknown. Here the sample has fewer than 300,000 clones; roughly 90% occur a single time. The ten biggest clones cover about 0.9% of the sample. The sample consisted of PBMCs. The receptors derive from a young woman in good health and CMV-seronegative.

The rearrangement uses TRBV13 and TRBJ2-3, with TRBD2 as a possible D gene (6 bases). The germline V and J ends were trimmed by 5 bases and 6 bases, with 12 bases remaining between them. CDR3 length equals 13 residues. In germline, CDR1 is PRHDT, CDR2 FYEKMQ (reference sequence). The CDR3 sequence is CASSPTGVDTQYF. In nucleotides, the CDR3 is TGTGCCAGCAGCCCTACGGGGGTCGATACGCAGTATTTT.

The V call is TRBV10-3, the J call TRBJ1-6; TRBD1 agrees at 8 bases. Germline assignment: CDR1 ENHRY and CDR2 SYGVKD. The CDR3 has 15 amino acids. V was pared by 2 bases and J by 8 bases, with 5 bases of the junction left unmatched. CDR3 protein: CAISEQGAEYSPLHF. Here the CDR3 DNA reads TGTGCCATCAGTGAGCAGGGGGCAGAATATTCACCCCTCCACTTT.

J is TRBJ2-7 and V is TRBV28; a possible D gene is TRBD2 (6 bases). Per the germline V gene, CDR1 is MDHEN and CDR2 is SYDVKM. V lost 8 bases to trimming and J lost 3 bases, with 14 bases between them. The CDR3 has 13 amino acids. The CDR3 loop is CASGGLPNYEQYF. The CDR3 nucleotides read TGTGCCAGCGGGGGGTTGCCTAACTACGAGCAGTACTTC.

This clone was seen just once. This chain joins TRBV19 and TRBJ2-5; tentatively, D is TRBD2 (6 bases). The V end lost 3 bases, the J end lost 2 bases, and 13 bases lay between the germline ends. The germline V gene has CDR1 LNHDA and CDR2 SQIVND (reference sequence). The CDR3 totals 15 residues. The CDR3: CASSIGGGGQETQYF. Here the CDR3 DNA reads TGTGCCAGTAGTATTGGGGGAGGAGGGCAAGAGACCCAGTACTTC.

In DNA, the CDR3 is TGTGCCAGCAGTCCAGGGGACGGACCCTACGAGCAGTACTTC. Amino acids: CASSPGDGPYEQYF. V is TRBV6-5 and J is TRBJ2-7, with a weak D call TRBD1 (6 bases). Per germline, CDR1 MNHEY and CDR2 SVGAGI. The CDR3 covers 14 residues. V was cut by 5 bases and J by 2 bases, with 13 bases left in between.

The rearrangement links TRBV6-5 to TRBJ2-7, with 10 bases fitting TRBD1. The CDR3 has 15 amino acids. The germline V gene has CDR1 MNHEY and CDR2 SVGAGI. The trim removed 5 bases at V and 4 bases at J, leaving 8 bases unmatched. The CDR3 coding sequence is TGTGCCAGCAGTCGACCGGGACAGGGGCTATACGAGCAGTACTTC. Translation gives CASSRPGQGLYEQYF.

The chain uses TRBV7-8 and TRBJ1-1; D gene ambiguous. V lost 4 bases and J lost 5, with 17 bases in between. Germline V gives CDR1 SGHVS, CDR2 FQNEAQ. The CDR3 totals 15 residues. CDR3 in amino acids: CASSSNSGDWTEAFF. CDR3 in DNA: TGTGCCAGCAGCTCAAATTCCGGGGATTGGACTGAAGCTTTCTTT.

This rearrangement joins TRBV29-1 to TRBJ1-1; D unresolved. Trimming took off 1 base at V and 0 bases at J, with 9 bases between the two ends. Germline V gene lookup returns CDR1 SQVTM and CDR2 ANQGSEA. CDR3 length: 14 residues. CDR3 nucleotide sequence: TGCAGCGTTGAAGGGCAGGCGATGAACACTGAAGCTTTCTTT. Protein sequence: CSVEGQAMNTEAFF.

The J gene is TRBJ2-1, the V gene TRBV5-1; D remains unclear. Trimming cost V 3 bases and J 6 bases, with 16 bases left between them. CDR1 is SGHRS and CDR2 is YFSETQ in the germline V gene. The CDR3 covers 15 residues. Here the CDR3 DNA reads TGCGCCAGCAGCTCGGAACCTACAGTGATCAATGAGCAGTTCTTC. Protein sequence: CASSSEPTVINEQFF.